Listed below are T cell receptor beta chains from one sample, sequenced in a study of shared clonotypes between healthy human individuals. TCRdb keeps only in-frame clones here, not all; method: immunoSEQ multiplex PCR. Of approximately 640,000 clones listed, more than 70% are singletons. Specimen: memory CD4+ T cells sorted from blood. These receptors all come from a woman aged 25 to 39 in good health. Both conserved end residues are part of each CDR3. The D gene is left open where the match is weak. The listing skips clone size in some rows; elsewhere it reads once, few, many or a size class.

>.|TRBV7-2|TRBJ2-6|.
CASSERGSGANVLTF
TGTGCCAGCAGCGAACGGGGGTCTGGGGCCAACGTCCTGACTTTC
>.|TRBV2|TRBJ2-5|TRBD2
CATASGRAPLGTQYF
TGTGCCACCGCAAGCGGGAGGGCCCCCCTAGGGACCCAGTACTTC
>.|TRBV10-1|TRBJ2-2|.
CASISDTGELFF
TGCGCCAGTATAAGCGACACCGGGGAGCTGTTTTTT
>.|TRBV5-1|TRBJ1-4|.
CASSLGGEKLFF
TGCGCCAGCAGCTTGGGAGGGGAAAAACTGTTTTTT
>once|TRBV27|TRBJ2-7|.
CASRGFSRQPSSYEQYF
TGTGCCAGCAGAGGTTTCTCGAGACAGCCAAGCTCCTACGAGCAGTACTTC
>.|TRBV5-1|TRBJ2-1|TRBD2
CASSLMGLAGGGVSYNEQFF
TGCGCCAGCAGCTTAATGGGACTAGCGGGAGGGGGTGTTTCCTACAATGAGCAGTTCTTC
>.|TRBV6-5|TRBJ2-5|.
CASSLTTSGETQYF
TGTGCCAGCAGTCTTACAACTTCTGGGGAGACCCAGTACTTC
>many|TRBV5-6|TRBJ2-6|.
CASNRWDFSGANVLTF
TGTGCCAGCAACCGATGGGACTTCTCTGGGGCCAACGTCCTGACTTTC
>.|TRBV28|TRBJ2-7|.
CASSLVETTYEQYF
TGTGCCAGCAGTTTAGTCGAGACAACCTACGAGCAGTACTTC
>few|TRBV28|TRBJ2-7|TRBD1
CASSFPTWTGPDEQYF
TGTGCCAGCAGTTTTCCCACCTGGACAGGGCCCGACGAGCAGTACTTC
>.|TRBV7-6|TRBJ1-1|.
CASSFGPLVEAFF
TGTGCCAGCAGCTTCGGACCTCTAGTTGAAGCTTTCTTT
>.|TRBV7-9|TRBJ2-4|TRBD1
CASSPRPGQGRAIQYF
TGTGCCAGCAGCCCGAGGCCGGGACAGGGACGGGCCATTCAGTACTTC
>.|TRBV30|TRBJ1-5|.
CAWSGGGNQPQHF
TGTGCCTGGTCGGGGGGTGGCAATCAGCCCCAGCATTTT
>.|TRBV19|TRBJ1-2|TRBD1
CASSIDGTGGDYYGYTF
TGTGCCAGTAGTATCGATGGGACAGGGGGAGATTACTATGGCTACACCTTC
>.|TRBV9|TRBJ2-7|.
CASSVGGAPSHEQYF
TGTGCCAGCAGCGTAGGGGGGGCACCGTCCCACGAGCAGTACTTC
>.|TRBV11-2|TRBJ2-1|.
CASSTIRRGSNEQFF
TGTGCCAGCAGCACCATTCGGAGGGGGTCAAATGAGCAGTTCTTC
>.|TRBV19|TRBJ2-7|.
CASSIGRGIERSSYEQYF
TGTGCCAGTAGTATAGGCAGGGGAATTGAGAGGAGCTCCTACGAGCAGTACTTC
>.|TRBV18|TRBJ1-5|TRBD1
CASSPGLGQGGQPQHF
TGTGCCAGCTCACCAGGGCTTGGACAGGGCGGTCAGCCCCAGCATTTT
>few|TRBV27|TRBJ1-2|.
CASSLGRNFDGYTF
TGTGCCAGCAGTTTAGGCCGGAACTTCGATGGCTACACCTTC
>few|TRBV11-2|TRBJ1-2|.
CASSPAGALSNYGYTF
TGTGCCAGCTCCCCGGCAGGCGCACTTTCTAACTATGGCTACACCTTC
>once|TRBV7-9|TRBJ2-7|.
CASSPVGQEQYF
TGTGCCAGCAGCCCAGTTGGACAAGAGCAGTACTTC
>.|TRBV11-2|TRBJ2-2|.
CASSLTFPGELFF
TGTGCCAGCAGCTTGACATTTCCCGGGGAGCTGTTTTTT
>few|TRBV29-1|TRBJ1-4|TRBD1
CSVGTVEKLFF
TGCAGCGTGGGGACAGTAGAAAAACTGTTTTTT
>.|TRBV2|TRBJ2-7|.
CASSEGTSYEQYF
TGTGCCAGCAGTGAGGGAACCTCCTACGAGCAGTACTTC
>few|TRBV6-5|TRBJ2-2|TRBD1
CASSSQRTGNGELFF
TGTGCCAGCAGTTCCCAAAGGACAGGGAACGGGGAGCTGTTTTTT
>.|TRBV19|TRBJ1-5|.
CASSSLRTSNQPQHF
TGTGCCAGTAGTTCACTGCGTACTAGCAATCAGCCCCAGCATTTT
>few|TRBV5-1|TRBJ2-7|TRBD2
CASSPGTSGNEQYF
TGCGCCAGCAGCCCCGGGACTAGCGGAAACGAGCAGTACTTC
>.|TRBV5-1|TRBJ2-2|.
CASSLVPGESTGELFF
TGCGCCAGCAGCTTGGTTCCGGGAGAATCGACCGGGGAGCTGTTTTTT
>.|TRBV9|TRBJ1-2|.
CASSVAEGPYGYTF
TGTGCCAGCAGCGTAGCTGAGGGGCCCTATGGCTACACCTTC
>.|TRBV27|TRBJ1-2|.
CASSSPGDYGYTF
TGTGCCAGCAGTTCCCCAGGGGACTATGGCTACACCTTC
>.|TRBV2|TRBJ2-2|.
CASSEWALRGNTGELFF
TGTGCCAGCAGTGAATGGGCGCTCCGAGGGAACACCGGGGAGCTGTTTTTT